Presented here are 30 T cell receptor beta chains from one specimen sequenced in a study of cytomegalovirus exposure and HLA in healthy donors. Vbeta (60) and Jbeta (13) primers were used in the PCR. Profiling relied on immunoSEQ multiplex PCR, and the TCRdb table lists in-frame clones only, not all of them. This repertoire shows about 110,000 clones, around 70% found once; its top ten account for around 5.4%. The specimen sequenced was PBMCs. These receptors were taken from a woman between 70 and 85 years old in good health and CMV-seropositive.

The chain links TRBV7-2 to TRBJ1-2, with D maybe TRBD1 (5 bases). The CDR3 is made up of 14 amino acids. Germline V gene lookup returns CDR1 SGHTA and CDR2 FQGNSA. The V gene lost 5 bases and the J gene lost 7 bases, with 17 bases spanning the gap. CDR3 region: CASSHTIGVSGYTF. The CDR3 DNA reads as TGTGCCAGCAGCCATACCATAGGGGTGAGTGGCTACACCTTC.

The chain employs TRBV5-1 and TRBJ2-3; perhaps TRBD2 as D (6 bases). V was pared by 1 base and J by 1 base, with 13 bases between. The CDR3 spans 16 residues. CDR1 SGHRS and CDR2 YFSETQ come from the germline V gene. The CDR3 DNA follows: TGCGCCAGCAGCTTGAACCGGGACTTCCGCACAGATACGCAGTATTTT. It translates to CASSLNRDFRTDTQYF.

The gene calls are TRBV27 and TRBJ2-7; 9 nucleotides agree with TRBD2. CDR3 size: 13 residues. V lost 6 bases to trimming and J lost 5 bases; unmatched junction nucleotides: 5. Germline CDR1 reads MNHEY; CDR2 reads SMNVEV (reference sequence). The DNA for the CDR3 is TGTGCCAGCAGAAGCGGGGGGTCCCACGAGCAGTACTTC. It translates to CASRSGGSHEQYF.

The CDR3 loop is CASRELAGEYNEQFF. In DNA form, the CDR3 reads TGTGCCAGCAGGGAACTAGCGGGAGAATACAATGAGCAGTTCTTC. The chain is built from TRBV2 and TRBJ2-1; 11 bases match TRBD2. Germline CDR1 reads SNHLY; CDR2 reads FYNNEI. The length of the CDR3 is 15 residues. With V trimmed by 6 bases and J by 4 bases, 5 bases remained unmatched.

V gene TRBV7-9 combines with J gene TRBJ2-3; the D gene is possibly TRBD2 (6 bases). Germline lookup yields CDR1 SEHNR and CDR2 FQNEAQ (reference sequence). V lost 3 bases to trimming and J lost 2 bases, with 9 bases between them. This CDR3 spans 14 amino acids. CDR3 sequence (DNA): TGTGCCAGCAGCTTCGGACTAAACACAGATACGCAGTATTTT. Translating it yields CASSFGLNTDTQYF.

The chain is built from TRBV2 and TRBJ2-4; TRBD1 is a possible D gene (6 bases). This CDR3 spans 17 amino acids. Deletions cut 2 bases from V and 1 base from J, with 15 bases between. The germline CDR1 and CDR2 sequences are SNHLY and FYNNEI. For the CDR3, the DNA is TGTGCCAGCAGTGAACTCCAGGGGACGGGGGCCAAAAACATTCAGTACTTC. Its protein is CASSELQGTGAKNIQYF.

The chain has TRBV6-6 and TRBJ2-2; 8 bases align to TRBD1. Looked up from germline, CDR1 is MNHNY and CDR2 is SVGAGI (reference sequence). This CDR3 spans 16 amino acids. Germline trimming cut 0 bases from V and 6 bases from J; bases unmatched to any gene: 6. CDR3 amino acids: CASSYSPDRVAGELFF. The CDR3 region has the DNA TGTGCCAGCAGTTACTCCCCGGACAGGGTGGCCGGGGAGCTGTTTTTT.

Only one count was recorded for this clone. This chain uses TRBV9 with TRBJ2-1; unclear D gene. In germline, CDR1 is SGDLS, CDR2 YYNGEE. This CDR3 has 15 residues. Trimming took off 1 base at V and 0 bases at J, with 8 bases between the two ends. CDR3 nucleotide sequence: TGTGCCAGCAGCGTATCGGTCAACTCCTACAATGAGCAGTTCTTC. Protein product: CASSVSVNSYNEQFF.

The V call is TRBV2, the J call TRBJ1-1; the match to TRBD1 covers 7 bases. Looked up from germline, CDR1 is SNHLY and CDR2 is FYNNEI. Germline trimming cut 7 bases from V and 3 bases from J; bases unmatched to any gene: 5. This CDR3 has 13 amino acids. CDR3 protein: CASTDGTDTEAFF. The DNA for the CDR3 is TGTGCCAGCACAGATGGGACAGACACTGAAGCTTTCTTT.

The chain employs TRBV10-3 and TRBJ1-6; 9 nucleotides match TRBD1. Trimming took 6 bases from V and 7 from J; bases not matched to a gene: 4. The CDR3 is 14 residues long. Germline loops: CDR1 ENHRY, CDR2 SYGVKD. CDR3 sequence reads: CAISHGQGNSPLHF. The CDR3, as DNA: TGTGCCATCAGCCACGGACAGGGGAATTCACCCCTCCACTTT.

The chain recombines TRBV15 with TRBJ2-5; D unclear. V gave up 0 bases and J gave up 2 bases, with 7 bases separating them. Germline lookup yields CDR1 LNHNV and CDR2 YYDKDF (reference sequence). CDR3 length equals 14 residues. The CDR3 coding sequence is TGTGCCACCAGCAGAGATCCCAGTCAAGAGACCCAGTACTTC. It is translated as CATSRDPSQETQYF.

This clone was detected only once. The chain is built from TRBV7-8 and TRBJ2-5, with TRBD1 matching 8 bases. CDR1 and CDR2 (germline): SGHVS, FQNEAQ. The CDR3 sequence is 15 residues long. Unmatched junction bases numbered 6, after V lost 4 bases and J lost 2 bases. The CDR3 here is CASSSARTGQETQYF. Written as DNA, the CDR3 is TGTGCCAGCAGCTCGGCCCGGACAGGGCAAGAGACCCAGTACTTC.

This chain joins TRBV19 and TRBJ1-1; tentatively, D is TRBD1 (6 bases). The CDR3 has 11 amino acids. Germline CDR1 and CDR2: LNHDA and SQIVND (reference sequence). V was cut by 7 bases and J by 6 bases, with 9 bases left in between. The DNA of the CDR3 is TGTGCCAGTACCGCAGGGGCTGAAGCTTTCTTT. Its protein product is CASTAGAEAFF.

The chain uses TRBV29-1 and TRBJ1-2; 8 bases align to TRBD1. CDR3 length equals 13 residues. The germline V gene encodes CDR1 SQVTM and CDR2 ANQGSEA. V was pared by 4 bases and J by 3 bases, with 4 bases of the junction left unmatched. CDR3 DNA: TGCAGCGTTGGCGGGACAGGTTACTATGGCTACACCTTC. Translation gives CSVGGTGYYGYTF.

The DNA for the CDR3 is TGTGCCAGCAGCTCCCCGACAGGGTCAGCAGATACGCAGTATTTT. Protein sequence: CASSSPTGSADTQYF. This chain connects TRBV7-3 to TRBJ2-3, with 7 bases lining up with TRBD1. This CDR3 has 15 residues. Germline V lookup: CDR1 SGHTA, CDR2 FQGTGA. The J segment lost 4 bases and the V segment lost 4 bases, leaving 8 bases of the junction unmatched.

The rearrangement uses TRBV30 and TRBJ1-4, with unresolved D. Germline CDR1 GTSNPN, CDR2 SVGIG (reference sequence). V dropped 3 bases and J dropped 8 bases, with 10 bases sitting between them. This CDR3 spans 12 amino acids. For the CDR3, the DNA is TGTGCCTGGAGCCCGGGAGGGGAAAAACTGTTTTTT. Its protein product is CAWSPGGEKLFF.

J is TRBJ1-2 and V is TRBV6-6; 8 nucleotides line up with TRBD1. The CDR3 spans 16 residues. The germline CDR1 and CDR2 sequences are MNHNY and SVGAGI (reference sequence). With 2 bases clipped from V and 0 bases from J, the junction kept 5 bases outside the gene matches. CDR3 DNA sequence: TGTGCCAGCAGTTACCCAGGGGGCTCTACTAACTATGGCTACACCTTC. Amino acids: CASSYPGGSTNYGYTF.

The chain recombines TRBV6-5 with TRBJ1-2, with 9 bases aligning to TRBD1. Germline trimming cut 6 bases from V and 4 bases from J; bases unmatched to any gene: 6. Germline V gives CDR1 MNHEY, CDR2 SVGAGI. CDR3 length equals 14 residues. CDR3 sequence (DNA): TGTGCCAGCAGACCAACAGGGGGCGGCTATGGCTACACCTTC. Amino acid sequence: CASRPTGGGYGYTF.

V gene TRBV9 combines with J gene TRBJ2-1; 7 nucleotides match TRBD1. CDR1 SGDLS and CDR2 YYNGEE come from the germline V gene. V gave up 2 bases and J gave up 7 bases; unmatched junction bases: 15. The CDR3 has 17 amino acids. CDR3 nucleotide sequence: TGTGCCAGCAGCGTTGACGAGGGGGCAGTCCCCAGGAATGAGCAGTTCTTC. It translates to CASSVDEGAVPRNEQFF.

This clone was counted between two and nine times. V and J are TRBV5-1 and TRBJ1-1, with D uncertain. Germline CDR1 reads SGHRS; CDR2 reads YFSETQ. V was pared by 4 bases and J by 1 base, with 11 bases between. The CDR3 is 14 amino acids. This CDR3 reads CASSEEGGNTEAFF. The DNA for the CDR3 is TGCGCCAGCAGCGAGGAGGGTGGGAACACTGAAGCTTTCTTT.

This chain joins TRBV30 and TRBJ2-7, with D maybe TRBD1 (6 bases). Germline V gene sequence: CDR1 GTSNPN, CDR2 SVGIG (reference sequence). This CDR3 contains 13 residues. Trimming cost V 1 base and J 10 bases, with 17 bases left between them. The CDR3 is CAWSGSGHRFQYF. CDR3 nucleotides: TGTGCCTGGAGTGGGTCGGGACACCGGTTCCAGTACTTC.

The gene calls are TRBV15 and TRBJ1-1; D not resolved. The CDR3 sequence is 13 residues long. Trimming left V 4 bases short and J 1 base short, with 7 bases between. The germline gives CDR1 LNHNV, CDR2 YYDKDF (reference sequence). The CDR3 bases are TGTGCCACCAGCACAGACCGGAACACTGAAGCTTTCTTT. This sequence encodes CATSTDRNTEAFF.

The chain combines TRBV30 with TRBJ2-1; tentatively, D is TRBD2 (6 bases). Per the germline V gene, CDR1 is GTSNPN and CDR2 is SVGIG (reference sequence). V lost 4 bases, J lost 4 bases, and 17 bases lay in between. The CDR3 contains 15 residues. The CDR3 protein is CAWNLGGAGYNEQFF. The CDR3 DNA reads as TGTGCCTGGAACCTCGGGGGAGCAGGGTACAATGAGCAGTTCTTC. Based on the CDR3 plus reference TRBV30 and TRBJ2-1, the full variable domain is SQTIHQWPATLVQPVGSPLSLECTVEGTSNPNLYWYRQAAGRGLQLLFYSVGIGQISSEVPQNLSASRPQDRQFILSSKKLLLSDSGFYLCAWNLGGAGYNEQFFGPGTRLTVL.

The chain joins TRBV4-1 to TRBJ1-2; D call uncertain. V dropped 1 base and J dropped 9 bases, with 21 bases sitting between them. This CDR3 has 16 amino acids. Germline V gene sequence: CDR1 MGHRA, CDR2 YSYEKL. CDR3 amino acids: CASSQGGASGLLSYTF. In DNA, the CDR3 is TGCGCCAGCAGCCAAGGGGGAGCCTCCGGACTATTGAGCTACACCTTC.

The chain links TRBV5-6 to TRBJ2-6; TRBD2 matches at 10 bases. The CDR3 runs to 19 residues. Trimming cost V 4 bases and J 0 bases; bases outside gene matches: 10. Germline CDR1 and CDR2: SGHDT and YYEEEE. The CDR3: CASSATSGWSSSGANVLTF. For the CDR3, the DNA is TGTGCCAGCAGCGCGACTAGCGGGTGGAGCTCCTCTGGGGCCAACGTCCTGACTTTC.

The chain employs TRBV6-5 and TRBJ1-5, with D maybe TRBD1 (6 bases). V shed 6 bases and J shed 3 bases, with 9 bases lying between them. The CDR3 is made up of 13 amino acids. Germline assignment: CDR1 MNHEY and CDR2 SVGAGI. The CDR3 region has the DNA TGTGCCAGCAGGACAGGAGTCAATCAGCCCCAGCATTTT. Translation: CASRTGVNQPQHF.

The chain couples TRBV10-3 to TRBJ1-2, with a possible D match to TRBD1 (5 bases). CDR1 is ENHRY, CDR2 SYGVKD, per germline. V dropped 3 bases and J dropped 2 bases, with 7 bases sitting between them. The CDR3 covers 13 residues. DNA for the CDR3: TGTGCCATCAGTGAACGGGGGAACTATGGCTACACCTTC. It encodes CAISERGNYGYTF.

The V and J genes are TRBV29-1 and TRBJ2-3, with 9 bases aligning to TRBD2. Losses at the gene ends were 2 bases for V and 1 base for J; bases not matched to a gene: 4. Germline V CDR1 and CDR2: SQVTM, ANQGSEA. The CDR3 runs 15 residues. The DNA of the CDR3 is TGCAGCGTTGAACAAGTAGCGGGGGGCACAGATACGCAGTATTTT. Its translation is CSVEQVAGGTDTQYF.

The V gene is TRBV7-8, the J gene TRBJ2-1; 8 bases map to TRBD2. Germline CDR1 is SGHVS and CDR2 is FQNEAQ. J lost 2 bases, V lost 5 bases, and 8 bases had no gene match. The CDR3 contains 16 residues. Here the CDR3 reads CASSERGGSTYNEQFF. DNA for the CDR3: TGTGCCAGCAGCGAACGCGGGGGGTCGACCTACAATGAGCAGTTCTTC. The variable domain in full, completed from reference TRBV7-8 and TRBJ2-1, reads GAGVSQSPRYKVAKRGQDVALRCDPISGHVSLFWYQQALGQGPEFLTYFQNEAQLDKSGLPSDRFFAERPEGSVSTLKIQRTQQEDSAVYLCASSERGGSTYNEQFFGPGTRLTVL.

This clone was recorded a few times. The genes are TRBV5-1 and TRBJ1-4; D not certain. This CDR3 comprises 13 residues. The V gene's germline CDR1 is SGHRS and CDR2 YFSETQ. Trimming removed 2 bases at V and 5 bases at J, with 7 bases between. CDR3 amino acids: CASSFEENEKLFF. The CDR3 region has the DNA TGCGCCAGCAGCTTCGAGGAGAATGAAAAACTGTTTTTT.